This TCR beta chain comes out of a study of T cells after yellow fever vaccination. Study-level information: The fractions with low cell numbers were processed using SMART-Seq v4 Ultra Low Input.

In making TCR cDNA, 5'RACE template switching added a universal primer site and UMIs to it. TCRdb processed the 5' RACE reads anew with MiXCR; each CDR3 protein has one entry. The sample has a few hundred thousand distinct CDR3 sequences, approximately 5.2% seen once; the top ten hold more than 3%. This clonotype was detected many times. Its specificity is unknown. Germline values: CDR1 SGHTA, CDR2 FQGNSA. The CDR3 length is 12 residues. Deletions cut 6 bases from V and 11 bases from J, with 16 bases between. The study, taken as a whole, reports: Overlap between CD4 and CD8 compartments was detected for a small share of clonotypes. Post-booster samples contained most primary-vaccination clones (more than 95% CD4, around 88% CD8).

This clonotype was obtained from a man younger than 35 who received the YFV17D yellow fever vaccine. The rearrangement links TRBV7-2 to TRBJ1-1; no clear D gene. The sequenced sample was CD4+ T cells sorted from PBMCs, obtained on the day of the yellow fever booster vaccination. CDR3 sequence: CASRDGWGEAFF. The CDR3 bases are TGTGCCAGCAGGGATGGTTGGGGTGAGGCTTTCTTT.